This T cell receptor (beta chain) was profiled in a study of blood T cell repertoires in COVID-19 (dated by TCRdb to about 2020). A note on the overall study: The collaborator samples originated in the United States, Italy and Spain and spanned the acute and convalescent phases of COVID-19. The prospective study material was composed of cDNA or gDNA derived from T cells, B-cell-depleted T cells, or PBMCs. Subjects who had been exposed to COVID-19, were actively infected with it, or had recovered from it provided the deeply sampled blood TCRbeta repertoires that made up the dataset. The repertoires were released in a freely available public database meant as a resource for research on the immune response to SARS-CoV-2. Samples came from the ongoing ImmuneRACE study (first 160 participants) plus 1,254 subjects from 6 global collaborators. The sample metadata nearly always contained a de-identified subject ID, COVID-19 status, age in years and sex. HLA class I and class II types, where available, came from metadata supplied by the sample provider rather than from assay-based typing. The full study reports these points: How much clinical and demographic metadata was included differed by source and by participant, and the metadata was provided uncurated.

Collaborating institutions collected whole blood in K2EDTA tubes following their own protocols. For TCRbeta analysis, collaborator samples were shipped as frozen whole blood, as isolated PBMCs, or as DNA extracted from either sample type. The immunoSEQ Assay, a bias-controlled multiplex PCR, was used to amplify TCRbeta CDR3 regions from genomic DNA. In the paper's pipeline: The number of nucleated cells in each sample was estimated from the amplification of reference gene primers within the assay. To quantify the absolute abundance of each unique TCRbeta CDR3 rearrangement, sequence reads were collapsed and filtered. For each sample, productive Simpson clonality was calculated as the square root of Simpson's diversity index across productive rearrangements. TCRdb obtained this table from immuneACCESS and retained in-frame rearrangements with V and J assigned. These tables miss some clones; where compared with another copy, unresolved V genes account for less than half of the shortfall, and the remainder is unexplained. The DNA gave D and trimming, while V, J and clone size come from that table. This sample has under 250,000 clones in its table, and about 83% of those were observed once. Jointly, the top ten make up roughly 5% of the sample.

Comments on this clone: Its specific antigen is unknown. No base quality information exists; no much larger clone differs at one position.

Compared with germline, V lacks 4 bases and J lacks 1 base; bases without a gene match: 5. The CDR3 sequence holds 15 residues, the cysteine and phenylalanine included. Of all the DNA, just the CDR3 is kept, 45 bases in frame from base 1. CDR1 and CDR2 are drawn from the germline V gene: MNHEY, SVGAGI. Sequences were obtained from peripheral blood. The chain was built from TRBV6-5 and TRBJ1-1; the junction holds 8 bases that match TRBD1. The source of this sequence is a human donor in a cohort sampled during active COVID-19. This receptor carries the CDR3 CASSFRGRGNTEAFF. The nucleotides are TGTGCCAGCAGTTTCAGGGGGCGCGGGAACACTGAAGCTTTCTTT.